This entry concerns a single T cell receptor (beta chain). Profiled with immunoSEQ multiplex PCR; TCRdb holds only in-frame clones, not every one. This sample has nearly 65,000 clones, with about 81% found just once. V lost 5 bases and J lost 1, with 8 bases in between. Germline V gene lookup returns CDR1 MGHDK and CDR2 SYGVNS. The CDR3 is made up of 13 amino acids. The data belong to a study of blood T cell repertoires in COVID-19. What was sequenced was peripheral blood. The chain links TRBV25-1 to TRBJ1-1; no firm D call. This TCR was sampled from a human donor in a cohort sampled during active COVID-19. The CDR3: CASSITENTEAFF. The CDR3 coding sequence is TGTGCCAGCAGTATAACAGAGAACACTGAAGCTTTCTTT.